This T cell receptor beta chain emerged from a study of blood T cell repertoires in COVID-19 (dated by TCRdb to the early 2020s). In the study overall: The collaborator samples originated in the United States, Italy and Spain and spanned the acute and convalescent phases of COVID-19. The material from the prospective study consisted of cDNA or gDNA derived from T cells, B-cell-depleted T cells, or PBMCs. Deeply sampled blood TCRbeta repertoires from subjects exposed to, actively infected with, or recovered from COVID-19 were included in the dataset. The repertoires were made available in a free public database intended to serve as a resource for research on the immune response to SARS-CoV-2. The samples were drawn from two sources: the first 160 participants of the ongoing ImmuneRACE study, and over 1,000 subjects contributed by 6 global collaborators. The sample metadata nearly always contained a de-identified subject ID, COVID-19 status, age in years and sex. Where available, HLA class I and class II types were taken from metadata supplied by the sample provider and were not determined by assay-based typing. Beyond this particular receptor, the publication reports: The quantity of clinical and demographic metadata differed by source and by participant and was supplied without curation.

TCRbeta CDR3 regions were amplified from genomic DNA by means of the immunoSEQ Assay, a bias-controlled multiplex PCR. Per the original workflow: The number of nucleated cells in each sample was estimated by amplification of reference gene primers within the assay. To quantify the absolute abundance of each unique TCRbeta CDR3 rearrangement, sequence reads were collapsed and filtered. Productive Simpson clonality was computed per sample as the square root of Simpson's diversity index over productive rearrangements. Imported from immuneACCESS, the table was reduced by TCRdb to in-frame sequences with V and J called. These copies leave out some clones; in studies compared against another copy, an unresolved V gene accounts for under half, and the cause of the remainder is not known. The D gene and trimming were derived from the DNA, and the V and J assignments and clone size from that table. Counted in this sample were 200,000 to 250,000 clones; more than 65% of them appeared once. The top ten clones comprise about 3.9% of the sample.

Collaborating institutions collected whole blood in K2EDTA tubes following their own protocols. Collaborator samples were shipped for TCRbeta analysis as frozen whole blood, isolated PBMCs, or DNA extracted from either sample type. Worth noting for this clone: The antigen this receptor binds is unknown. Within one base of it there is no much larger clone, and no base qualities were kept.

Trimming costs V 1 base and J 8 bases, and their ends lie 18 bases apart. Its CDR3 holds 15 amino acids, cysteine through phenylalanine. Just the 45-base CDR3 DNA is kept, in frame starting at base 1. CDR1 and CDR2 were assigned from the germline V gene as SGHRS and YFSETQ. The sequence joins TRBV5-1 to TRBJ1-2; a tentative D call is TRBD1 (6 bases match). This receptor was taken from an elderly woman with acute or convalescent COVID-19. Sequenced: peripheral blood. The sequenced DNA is TGCGCCAGCAGCTTGACAACCGGGACAAGAGGGGGCTACACCTTC. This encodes CASSLTTGTRGGYTF.